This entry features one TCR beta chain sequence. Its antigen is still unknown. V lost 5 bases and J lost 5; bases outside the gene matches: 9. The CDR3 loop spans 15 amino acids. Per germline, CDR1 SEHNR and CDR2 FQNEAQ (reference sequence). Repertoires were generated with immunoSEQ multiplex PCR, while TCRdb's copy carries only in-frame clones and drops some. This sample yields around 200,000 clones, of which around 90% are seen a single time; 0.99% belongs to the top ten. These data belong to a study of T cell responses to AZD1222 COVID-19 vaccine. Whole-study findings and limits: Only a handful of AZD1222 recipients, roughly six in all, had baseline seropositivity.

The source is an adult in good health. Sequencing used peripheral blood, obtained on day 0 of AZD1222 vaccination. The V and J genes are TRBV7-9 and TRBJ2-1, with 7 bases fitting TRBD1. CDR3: CASSPLGTVHNEQFF. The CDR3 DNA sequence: TGTGCCAGCAGCCCCTTGGGGACAGTCCACAATGAGCAGTTCTTC. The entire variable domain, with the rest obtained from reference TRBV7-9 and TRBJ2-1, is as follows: DTGVSQNPRHKITKRGQNVTFRCDPISEHNRLYWYRQTLGQGPEFLTYFQNEAQLEKSRLLSDRFSAERPKGSFSTLEIQRTEQGDSAMYLCASSPLGTVHNEQFFGPGTRLTVL.